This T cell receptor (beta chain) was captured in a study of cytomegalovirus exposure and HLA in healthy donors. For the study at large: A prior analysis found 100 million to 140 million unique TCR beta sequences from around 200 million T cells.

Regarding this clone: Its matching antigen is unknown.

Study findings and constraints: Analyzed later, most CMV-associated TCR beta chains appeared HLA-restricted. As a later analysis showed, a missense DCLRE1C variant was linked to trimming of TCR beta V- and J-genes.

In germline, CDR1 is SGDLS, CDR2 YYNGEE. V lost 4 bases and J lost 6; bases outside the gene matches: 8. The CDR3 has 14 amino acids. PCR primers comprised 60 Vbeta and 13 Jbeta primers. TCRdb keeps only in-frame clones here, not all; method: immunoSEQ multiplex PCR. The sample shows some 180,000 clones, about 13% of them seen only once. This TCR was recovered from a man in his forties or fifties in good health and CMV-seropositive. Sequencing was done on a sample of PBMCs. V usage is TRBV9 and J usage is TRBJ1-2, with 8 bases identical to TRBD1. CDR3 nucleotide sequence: TGTGCCAGCAGCAAACAGGGGGGTTTTGATGGCTACACCTTC. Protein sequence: CASSKQGGFDGYTF.